This section outlines one T cell receptor (beta chain) sequence together with its context. From the 5' RACE reads, TCRdb called clonotypes with MiXCR, one entry per CDR3 protein. The sample holds fewer than 450,000 distinct CDR3 sequences, approximately 24% seen once. This sample stems from a study of T-cell memory formation after mild COVID-19. This CDR3 spans 14 amino acids. V lost 10 bases and J lost 5; bases outside the gene matches: 12. The chain joins TRBV12-3 or TRBV12-4 to TRBJ2-7; 9 nucleotides match TRBD1. This receptor was identified in an adult woman who had mild COVID-19 (a few samples of this study predate the infection). Cell type and time point are not known. Sequencing was performed on PBMCs or a T cell subset sorted from them (not recorded which). The CDR3 DNA follows: TGTGCCACAAGGGACAGGGAAAACACTAACGAGCAGTACTTC. Protein: CATRDRENTNEQYF.